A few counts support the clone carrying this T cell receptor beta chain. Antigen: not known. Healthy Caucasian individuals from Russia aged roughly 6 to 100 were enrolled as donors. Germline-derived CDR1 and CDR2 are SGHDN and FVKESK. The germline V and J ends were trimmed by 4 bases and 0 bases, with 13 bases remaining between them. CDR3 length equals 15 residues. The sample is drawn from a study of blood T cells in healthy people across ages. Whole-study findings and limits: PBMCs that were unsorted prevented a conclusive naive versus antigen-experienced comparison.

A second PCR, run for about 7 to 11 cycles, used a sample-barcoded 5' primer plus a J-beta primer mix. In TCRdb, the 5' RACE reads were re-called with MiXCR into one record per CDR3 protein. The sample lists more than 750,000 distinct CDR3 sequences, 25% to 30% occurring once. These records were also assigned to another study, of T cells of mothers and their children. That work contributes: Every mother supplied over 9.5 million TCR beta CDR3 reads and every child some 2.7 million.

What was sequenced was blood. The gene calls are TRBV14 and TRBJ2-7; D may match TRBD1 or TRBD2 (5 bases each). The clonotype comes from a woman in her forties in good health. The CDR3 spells CASSRLGESSYEQYF. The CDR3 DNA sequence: TGTGCCAGCAGCCGGCTGGGGGAGAGCTCCTACGAGCAGTACTTC.